Each of the 7 T cell receptor beta chains below was sequenced from the same sample in a study of T cells in Graves' hyperthyroidism and ophthalmopathy. RNA transcripts served as the template for amplifying TCR beta CDR3 regions. TCR CDR3 underwent first-round RT-PCR with the HTBI primer set. TCRdb itself ran the multiplex PCR reads through MiXCR, one entry per CDR3 protein. In the table there are around 490,000 distinct CDR3 sequences, less than 20% of which are singletons. Sequencing used blood. The receptors here all came from a man in his forties or fifties with Graves' ophthalmopathy.

The V call is TRBV6-1, the J call TRBJ2-3; D is perhaps TRBD2 (6 bases). Germline values: CDR1 MNHNS, CDR2 SASEGT. This CDR3 spans 15 amino acids. V was clipped by 9 bases and J by 2 bases, with 18 bases between them. CDR3 protein: CASTFGGSSTDTQYF. CDR3 nucleotides: TGTGCCAGTACCTTCGGGGGTTCTTCCACAGATACGCAGTATTTT.

This chain joins TRBV20-1 and TRBJ1-1; D is unresolved. The germline gives CDR1 DFQATT, CDR2 SNEGSKA (reference sequence). Trimming cost V 5 bases and J 1 base, with 11 bases left between them. CDR3 length: 13 residues. In DNA, the CDR3 is TGCAGTGCTCGGGGATATTGGAACACTGAAGCTTTCTTT. Translation gives CSARGYWNTEAFF.

On this clonotype: Sequence at one end of the junction differs from germline and may be a read error. V and J are TRBV3-1 and TRBJ2-3; possibly TRBD2 for D (6 bases). There are 15 residues in the CDR3. Germline CDR1 and CDR2: LGHDT and YNNKEL (reference sequence). The CDR3 sequence is CASSRRGPSSDAQYF. The CDR3 bases are TGTGCCAGCAGCCGGCGGGGACCCTCCTCAGATGCGCAGTATTTT.

The gene calls are TRBV5-1 and TRBJ2-7; 9 nucleotides line up with TRBD1. In germline, CDR1 is SGHRS, CDR2 YFSETQ. The CDR3 covers 15 residues. The V gene end was trimmed by 1 base and the J gene end by 6 bases; junction bases not matched to a gene: 8. CDR3 region: CASSLYGTGLSEQYF. CDR3 coding DNA: TGCGCCAGCAGCTTGTATGGGACAGGGCTGAGCGAGCAGTACTTC. The variable domain in full, with the rest retrieved from reference TRBV5-1 and TRBJ2-7, is KAGVTQTPRYLIKTRGQQVTLSCSPISGHRSVSWYQQTPGQGLQFLFEYFSETQRNKGNFPGRFSGRQFSNSRSEMNVSTLELGDSALYLCASSLYGTGLSEQYFGPGTRLTVT.

This clonotype was seen more than once but under ten times. The chain uses TRBV4-1 and TRBJ2-1, with TRBD2 matching over 12 bases. This CDR3 region has 16 residues. The J segment lost 3 bases and the V segment lost 3 bases, leaving 3 bases of the junction unmatched. Germline CDR1 reads MGHRA; CDR2 reads YSYEKL. The CDR3 sequence: CASSHRLAGDYNEQFF. The CDR3 nucleotides are TGCGCCAGCAGCCACAGACTAGCGGGGGACTACAATGAGCAGTTCTTC.

This clonotype was found a few times. This chain joins TRBV5-1 and TRBJ1-4; 7 bases align to TRBD1. The V gene end was trimmed by 4 bases and the J gene end by 7 bases; junction bases not matched to a gene: 7. This CDR3 region has 14 residues. In germline, CDR1 is SGHRS, CDR2 YFSETQ. As DNA, the CDR3 is TGCGCCAGCAGCCGGGGGGACAGAGGTGAAAAACTGTTTTTT. Encoded protein: CASSRGDRGEKLFF.

In the case of this clonotype: A much larger clonotype is one base distant, so this may be a read error. The J gene is TRBJ2-7, the V gene TRBV20-1, with TRBD1 matching 11 bases. The V gene end was trimmed by 6 bases and the J gene end by 4 bases; junction bases not matched to a gene: 5. Germline V gives CDR1 DFQATT, CDR2 SNEGSKA (reference sequence). CDR3 size: 13 residues. The CDR3 DNA reads as TGCAGTGCCCCGGGACAGGGGGTTTACGAGCAGTACTTC. Its translation is CSAPGQGVYEQYF.